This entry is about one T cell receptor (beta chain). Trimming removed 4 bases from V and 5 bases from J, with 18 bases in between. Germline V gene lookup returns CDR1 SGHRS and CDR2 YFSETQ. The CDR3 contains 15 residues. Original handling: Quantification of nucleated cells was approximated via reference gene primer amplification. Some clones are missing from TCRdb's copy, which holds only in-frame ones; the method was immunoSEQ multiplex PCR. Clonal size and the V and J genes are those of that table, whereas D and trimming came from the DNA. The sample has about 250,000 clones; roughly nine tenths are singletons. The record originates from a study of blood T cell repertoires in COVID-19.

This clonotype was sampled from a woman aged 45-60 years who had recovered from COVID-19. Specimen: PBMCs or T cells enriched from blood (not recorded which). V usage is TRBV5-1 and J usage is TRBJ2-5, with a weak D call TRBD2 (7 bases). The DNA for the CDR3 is TGCGCCAGCAGCCTAGGGGGGGAGTACAGTGAGACCCAGTACTTC. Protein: CASSLGGEYSETQYF.